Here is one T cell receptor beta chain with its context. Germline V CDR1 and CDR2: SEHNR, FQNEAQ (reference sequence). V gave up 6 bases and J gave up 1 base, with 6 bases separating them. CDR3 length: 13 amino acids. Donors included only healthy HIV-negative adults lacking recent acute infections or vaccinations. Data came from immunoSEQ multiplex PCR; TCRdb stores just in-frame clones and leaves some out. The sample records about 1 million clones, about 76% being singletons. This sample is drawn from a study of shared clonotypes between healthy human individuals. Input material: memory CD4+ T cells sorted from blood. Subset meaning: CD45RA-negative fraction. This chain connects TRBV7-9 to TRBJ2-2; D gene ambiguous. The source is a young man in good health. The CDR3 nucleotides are TGTGCCAGCAGTCGCCAGAACACCGGGGAGCTGTTTTTT. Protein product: CASSRQNTGELFF.